The table lists the clone carrying this TCR beta chain with many counts. Stated time point: newly diagnosed GD, antithyroid drugs for less than 3 months. Researchers made the TCR library from RNA that was extracted from PBMCs. Doctors identified Graves' disease using the American Thyroid Association guidelines. This entry is derived from a study of regulatory T cells in long-lasting Graves disease. CDR1 is GTSNPN, CDR2 SVGIG, per germline (reference sequence). Trimming pared 3 bases from V and 7 bases from J, leaving 10 bases between. The CDR3 runs to 12 residues. Researchers made TCR beta libraries by using iRepertoire HTBI primers and running Arm-PCR on CDR3 regions. TCRdb reanalysed the multiplex PCR reads using MiXCR and keeps one entry per CDR3 protein. The sample carries 500,000 or so distinct CDR3 sequences, around 15% recorded once. The same sample was also used in a study of T cells in Graves' hyperthyroidism and ophthalmopathy. That source reports: Uncontrolled infection, other autoimmune disease, pregnancy or lactation excluded patients. The HTBI primer set served for first-round RT-PCR of the TCR CDR3.

The sample was peripheral blood mononuclear cells (PBMCs), taken at new diagnosis, from a patient treated with antithyroid drugs. The rearrangement uses TRBV30 and TRBJ1-5; D is uncertain. This sequence originates from a man between 35 and 55 years old with Graves disease. The CDR3 here is CAWSLGKQPQHF. The CDR3 region has the DNA TGTGCCTGGAGCTTGGGAAAGCAGCCCCAGCATTTT.